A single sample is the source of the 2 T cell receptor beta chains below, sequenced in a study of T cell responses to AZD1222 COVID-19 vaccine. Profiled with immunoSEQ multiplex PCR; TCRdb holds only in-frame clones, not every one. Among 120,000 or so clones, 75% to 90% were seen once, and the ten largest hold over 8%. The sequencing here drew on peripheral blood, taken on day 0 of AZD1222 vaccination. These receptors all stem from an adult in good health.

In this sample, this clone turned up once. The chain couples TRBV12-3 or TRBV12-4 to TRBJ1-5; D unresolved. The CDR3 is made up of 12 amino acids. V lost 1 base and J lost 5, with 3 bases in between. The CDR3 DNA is TGTGCCAGCAGTTTAGGGGATCAGCCCCAGCATTTT. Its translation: CASSLGDQPQHF.

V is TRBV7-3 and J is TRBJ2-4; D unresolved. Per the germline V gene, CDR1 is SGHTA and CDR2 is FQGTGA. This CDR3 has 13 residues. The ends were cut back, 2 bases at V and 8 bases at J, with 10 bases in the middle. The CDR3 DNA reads TGTGCCAGCAGCTTATACCCTCCCGACATTCAGTACTTC. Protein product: CASSLYPPDIQYF. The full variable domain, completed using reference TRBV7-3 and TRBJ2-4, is GAGVSQTPSNKVTEKGKYVELRCDPISGHTALYWYRQSLGQGPEFLIYFQGTGAADDSGLPNDRFFAVRPEGSVSTLKIQRTERGDSAVYLCASSLYPPDIQYFGAGTRLSVL.